Each of the 19 T cell receptor beta chains below was sequenced from the same sample in a study of shared clonotypes between healthy human individuals. The assay was immunoSEQ multiplex PCR, and TCRdb's table has in-frame clones only and misses some. Here the sample spans 2 million to 2.5 million clones, roughly 90% being singletons. Material: naive CD4+ T cells from PBMCs. Subset specified: CD45RA+ positively selected. Receptor source: a young man in good health. Some clones in this sample may be carry-over from other donors' samples.

The chain employs TRBV5-1 and TRBJ2-7; possibly TRBD2 for D (7 bases). Trimming removed 4 bases from V and 4 bases from J, with 12 bases in between. The CDR3 runs 13 residues. The germline gives CDR1 SGHRS, CDR2 YFSETQ. The CDR3 coding sequence is TGCGCCAGCAGCAGCGGGACACTTTACGAGCAGTACTTC. Protein sequence: CASSSGTLYEQYF.

The gene calls are TRBV4-1 and TRBJ1-5; possible D gene TRBD1, 5 bases. Germline V gene sequence: CDR1 MGHRA, CDR2 YSYEKL. This CDR3 comprises 16 residues. Trimming left V 1 base short and J 2 bases short, with 12 bases between. This CDR3 reads CASSQVGQGRNQPQHF. DNA of the CDR3: TGCGCCAGCAGCCAAGTAGGCCAGGGTCGCAATCAGCCCCAGCATTTT.

The rearrangement uses TRBV27 and TRBJ2-7; no definite D call. The CDR3 contains 13 residues. Germline-derived CDR1 and CDR2 are MNHEY and SMNVEV (reference sequence). Trimming took off 5 bases at V and 2 bases at J, with 10 bases between the two ends. For the CDR3, the DNA is TGTGCCAGCAGTCCGTCGCCCCCCTACGAGCAGTACTTC. Translation: CASSPSPPYEQYF.

J is TRBJ1-4 and V is TRBV4-3; possible D gene TRBD1, 6 bases. Deletions cut 0 bases from V and 6 bases from J, with 14 bases between. The CDR3 has 16 residues. The germline V gene encodes CDR1 LGHNA and CDR2 YSLEER. The CDR3 loop is CASSQERWGADEKLFF. CDR3 DNA sequence: TGCGCCAGCAGCCAAGAGCGTTGGGGGGCTGATGAAAAACTGTTTTTT.

This chain joins TRBV23-1 and TRBJ2-6; D tentatively reads TRBD1 or TRBD2 (5 bases each). TRBV23-1 is marked as an open reading frame, function uncertain. The CDR3 is 16 amino acids. V shed 2 bases and J shed 3 bases, with 11 bases lying between them. CDR3 amino acids: CASSQAQGVGANVLTF. CDR3 in DNA: TGCGCCAGCAGTCAAGCTCAGGGAGTTGGGGCCAACGTCCTGACTTTC.

The chain joins TRBV5-1 to TRBJ1-4; no reliable D call. The CDR3 loop spans 16 amino acids. V dropped 0 bases and J dropped 3 bases, with 12 bases sitting between them. CDR1 and CDR2 from the germline V gene are SGHRS and YFSETQ. CDR3 coding DNA: TGCGCCAGCAGCTTGGTCGGAGGGAGTTCTAATGAAAAACTGTTTTTT. This translates into CASSLVGGSSNEKLFF.

This clone was recorded only once. In DNA, the CDR3 is TGTGCCAGTAGTACCCCGATGCCTTTAGGGTATGGCTACACCTTC. It yields the protein CASSTPMPLGYGYTF. The rearrangement links TRBV19 to TRBJ1-2; no definite D call. This CDR3 has 15 amino acids. CDR1 LNHDA and CDR2 SQIVND come from the germline V gene (reference sequence). V lost 4 bases and J 5 bases, leaving 17 bases between the germline ends.

The V call is TRBV5-1, the J call TRBJ2-7; D is ambiguous. The CDR3 is 16 amino acids. The V end lost 1 base, the J end lost 4 bases, and 18 bases lay between the germline ends. The germline V gene has CDR1 SGHRS and CDR2 YFSETQ. In nucleotides, the CDR3 is TGCGCCAGCAGCTTGTCCTATAGTAGGAACCGATACGAGCAGTACTTC. Its protein product is CASSLSYSRNRYEQYF.

This chain links TRBV7-9 with TRBJ2-3; D possibly corresponds to TRBD1 (6 bases). V was shortened by 4 bases and J by 2 bases, with 16 bases between the two germline ends. From germline, CDR1 is SEHNR and CDR2 FQNEAQ (reference sequence). The CDR3 extends over 16 amino acids. The chain's CDR3 is CASSSPPTGLTDTQYF. For the CDR3, the DNA is TGTGCCAGCAGCTCGCCGCCGACAGGACTCACAGATACGCAGTATTTT. The complete variable domain, with remaining parts taken from reference TRBV7-9 and TRBJ2-3, reads DTGVSQNPRHKITKRGQNVTFRCDPISEHNRLYWYRQTLGQGPEFLTYFQNEAQLEKSRLLSDRFSAERPKGSFSTLEIQRTEQGDSAMYLCASSSPPTGLTDTQYFGPGTRLTVL.

Points on this clone: This sample also contains other DNA sequences that code for the same CDR3. The chain combines TRBV7-3 with TRBJ1-1; possible D gene TRBD1, 6 bases. CDR3 length: 14 amino acids. Germline assignment: CDR1 SGHTA and CDR2 FQGTGA. The V and J ends lost 3 bases and 4 bases respectively, with 12 bases between them. The CDR3 sequence is CASSLGTSGTEAFF. Written as DNA, the CDR3 is TGTGCCAGCAGCTTGGGGACAAGTGGCACTGAAGCTTTCTTT.

The CDR3, as DNA: TGTGCCAGCCAGAGATATAGCAATCAGCCCCAGCATTTT. This codes for CASQRYSNQPQHF. The V call is TRBV6-6, the J call TRBJ1-5; D unclear. V was cut by 8 bases and J by 0 bases, with 8 bases left in between. Germline values: CDR1 MNHNY, CDR2 SVGAGI (reference sequence). The CDR3 spans 13 residues.

A word on this clone: Other DNA sequences in the sample encode the same CDR3. The rearrangement uses TRBV5-1 and TRBJ2-2; D uncertain. Germline CDR1 reads SGHRS; CDR2 reads YFSETQ. The CDR3 consists of 14 residues. The V end was cut by 2 bases, the J end by 2 bases, with 7 bases between. The CDR3 loop reads CASSFGLNTGELFF. The DNA of the CDR3 is TGCGCCAGCAGCTTCGGGCTAAACACCGGGGAGCTGTTTTTT.

The V gene is TRBV28, the J gene TRBJ2-2; 8 nucleotides agree with TRBD2. Germline V gene lookup returns CDR1 MDHEN and CDR2 SYDVKM. The V gene end was trimmed by 7 bases and the J gene end by 6 bases; junction bases not matched to a gene: 4. The CDR3 contains 13 residues. This CDR3 is CASNGLAPGELFF. The DNA for the CDR3 is TGTGCCAGCAACGGACTAGCCCCCGGGGAGCTGTTTTTT.

The rearrangement uses TRBV5-1 and TRBJ2-1; D might be TRBD2 (6 bases). The CDR3 has 16 residues. Trimming cost V 3 bases and J 1 base, with 14 bases left between them. The germline gives CDR1 SGHRS, CDR2 YFSETQ. Here the CDR3 DNA reads TGCGCCAGCAGCTGGGGGGAGCGGCTGTCCTACAATGAGCAGTTCTTC. This sequence encodes CASSWGERLSYNEQFF.

The chain carries TRBV5-5 and TRBJ1-2, with D maybe TRBD1 (5 bases). The V and J ends lost 4 bases and 4 bases respectively, with 17 bases between them. This CDR3 has 15 residues. CDR1 is SGHKS, CDR2 YYEKEE, per germline (reference sequence). CDR3 region: CASSPVWDGSYGYTF. The CDR3 nucleotides read TGTGCCAGCAGCCCTGTTTGGGACGGATCCTATGGCTACACCTTC.

This clone was counted only a few times. The V gene is TRBV9, the J gene TRBJ1-1; D is unclear. The germline V and J ends were trimmed by 1 base and 0 bases, with 7 bases remaining between them. The CDR3 runs 14 residues. The V gene's germline CDR1 is SGDLS and CDR2 YYNGEE. CDR3 sequence reads: CASSVLPVNTEAFF. DNA for the CDR3: TGTGCCAGCAGCGTATTACCGGTGAACACTGAAGCTTTCTTT.

V and J are TRBV29-1 and TRBJ2-1; TRBD1 agrees at 7 bases. CDR3 length equals 14 residues. Per germline, CDR1 SQVTM and CDR2 ANQGSEA. Unmatched junction bases numbered 5, after V lost 6 bases and J lost 0 bases. The CDR3 bases are TGCAGCGTAGACAGGGCAACCTCCTACAATGAGCAGTTCTTC. This sequence encodes CSVDRATSYNEQFF.

CDR3 DNA: TGTGCCAGCCAAAATGCAGGGTCGGGCAATCAGCCCCAGCATTTT. Amino acids: CASQNAGSGNQPQHF. V and J are TRBV25-1 and TRBJ1-5, with D possibly matching TRBD1 (5 bases). Germline V lookup: CDR1 MGHDK, CDR2 SYGVNS. V was pared by 8 bases and J by 2 bases, with 16 bases between. This CDR3 contains 15 residues.

The chain joins TRBV30 to TRBJ2-7; TRBD2 is a possible D gene (7 bases). Between the trimmed V and J ends, which lost 4 bases and 5 bases, there was a span of 18 bases. This CDR3 has 14 residues. Germline loops: CDR1 GTSNPN, CDR2 SVGIG (reference sequence). The CDR3 loop reads CAWTPRGGPNEQYF. CDR3 nucleotides: TGTGCCTGGACCCCTAGGGGGGGTCCCAACGAGCAGTACTTC.